In this sample, the clone carrying this T cell receptor (beta chain) turned up once. This entry comes from a study of T cell responses to AZD1222 COVID-19 vaccine. The assay was immunoSEQ multiplex PCR, and TCRdb's table has in-frame clones only and misses some. The table records 110,000 to 150,000 clones, roughly 92% of them present only once. The input for sequencing was peripheral blood, taken on day 0 of AZD1222 vaccination. The clonotype was recovered from an adult in good health.

The CDR3 protein is CASSPQENYEQYF. The CDR3 nucleotides read TGCGCCAGCAGTCCCCAGGAAAACTACGAGCAGTACTTC. This chain joins TRBV5-1 and TRBJ2-7; D is undetermined. This CDR3 is 13 amino acids long. Trimming removed 5 bases at V and 3 bases at J, with 12 bases between. CDR1 is SGHRS and CDR2 is YFSETQ in the germline V gene.